This entry describes one T cell receptor beta chain. Its specificity is unknown. This specimen comes from a study of beta chain features in type 1 diabetes. Study overall: Across all samples, approximately 99 million sorted cells were examined.

The entirety of the isolated RNA underwent reverse transcription, so expressed TCRB transcripts were sequenced. Here immunoSEQ multiplex PCR was the method, and the copy in TCRdb shows in-frame clones only, minus some. The table shows around 150,000 clones, with roughly 7.2% occurring only once. The study's findings and limits: For cells with high TCR expression, cDNA sequencing could yield over-representation. The study left unresolved whether HLA type influences TCRB rearrangement.

Per germline, CDR1 DFQATT and CDR2 SNEGSKA (reference sequence). The V gene lost 3 bases and the J gene lost 6 bases, with 6 bases spanning the gap. This CDR3 has 11 amino acids. This receptor was obtained from a woman between 25 and 40 years old in good health. The sequenced sample consisted of central memory CD4+ T cells from blood. This chain uses TRBV20-1 with TRBJ2-1; D remains ambiguous. CDR3 nucleotide sequence: TGCAGTGCTAGTCTTTCCAATGAGCAGTTCTTC. It encodes CSASLSNEQFF.